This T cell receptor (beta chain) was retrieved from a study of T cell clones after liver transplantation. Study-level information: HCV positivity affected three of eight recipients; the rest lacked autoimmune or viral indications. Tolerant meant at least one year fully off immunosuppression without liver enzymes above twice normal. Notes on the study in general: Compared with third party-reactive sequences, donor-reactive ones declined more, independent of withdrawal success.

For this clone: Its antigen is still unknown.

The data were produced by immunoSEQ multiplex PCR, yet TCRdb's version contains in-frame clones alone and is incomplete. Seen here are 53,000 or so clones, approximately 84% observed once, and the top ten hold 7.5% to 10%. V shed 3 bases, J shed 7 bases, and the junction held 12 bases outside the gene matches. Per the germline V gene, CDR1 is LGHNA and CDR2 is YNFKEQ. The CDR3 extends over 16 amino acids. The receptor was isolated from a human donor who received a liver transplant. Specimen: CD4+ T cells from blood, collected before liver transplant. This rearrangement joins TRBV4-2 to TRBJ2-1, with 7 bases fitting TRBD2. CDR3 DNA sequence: TGTGCCAGCAGCCAGGGTACTAGCGTACCTTATAATGAGCAGTTCTTC. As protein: CASSQGTSVPYNEQFF.